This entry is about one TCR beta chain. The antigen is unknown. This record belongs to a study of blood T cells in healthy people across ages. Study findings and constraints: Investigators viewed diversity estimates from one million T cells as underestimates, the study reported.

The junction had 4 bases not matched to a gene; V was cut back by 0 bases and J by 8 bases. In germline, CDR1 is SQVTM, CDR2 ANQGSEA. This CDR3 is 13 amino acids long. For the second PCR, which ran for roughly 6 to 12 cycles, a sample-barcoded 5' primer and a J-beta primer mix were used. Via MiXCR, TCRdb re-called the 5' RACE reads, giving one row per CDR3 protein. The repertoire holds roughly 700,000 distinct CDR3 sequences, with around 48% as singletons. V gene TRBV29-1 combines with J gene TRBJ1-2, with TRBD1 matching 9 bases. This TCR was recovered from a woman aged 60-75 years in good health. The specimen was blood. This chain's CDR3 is CSVEEDRGRGYTF. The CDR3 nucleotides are TGCAGCGTTGAAGAGGACAGGGGTAGGGGCTACACCTTC.